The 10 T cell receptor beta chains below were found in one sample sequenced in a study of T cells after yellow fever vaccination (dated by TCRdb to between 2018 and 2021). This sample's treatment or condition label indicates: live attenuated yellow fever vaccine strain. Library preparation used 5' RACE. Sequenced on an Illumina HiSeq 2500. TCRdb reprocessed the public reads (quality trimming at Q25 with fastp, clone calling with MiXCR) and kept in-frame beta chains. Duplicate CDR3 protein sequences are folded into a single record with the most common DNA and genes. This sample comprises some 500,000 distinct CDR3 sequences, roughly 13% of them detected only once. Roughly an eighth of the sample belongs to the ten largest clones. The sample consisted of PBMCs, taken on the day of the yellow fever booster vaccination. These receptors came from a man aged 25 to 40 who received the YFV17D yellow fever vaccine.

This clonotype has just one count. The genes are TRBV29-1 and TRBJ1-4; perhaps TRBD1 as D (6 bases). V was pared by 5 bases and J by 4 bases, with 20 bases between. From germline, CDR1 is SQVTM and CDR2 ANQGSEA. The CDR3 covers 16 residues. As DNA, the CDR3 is TGCAGCGTTTCCGGACAGCGACATCCTCTTAATGAAAAACTGTTTTTT. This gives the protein CSVSGQRHPLNEKLFF.

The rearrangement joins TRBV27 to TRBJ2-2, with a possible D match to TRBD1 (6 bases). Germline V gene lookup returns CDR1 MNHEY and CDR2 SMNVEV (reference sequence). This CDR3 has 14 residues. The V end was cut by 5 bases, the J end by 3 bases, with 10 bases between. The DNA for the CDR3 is TGTGCCAGCAGTGCTACAGGGTACACCGGGGAGCTGTTTTTT. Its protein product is CASSATGYTGELFF.

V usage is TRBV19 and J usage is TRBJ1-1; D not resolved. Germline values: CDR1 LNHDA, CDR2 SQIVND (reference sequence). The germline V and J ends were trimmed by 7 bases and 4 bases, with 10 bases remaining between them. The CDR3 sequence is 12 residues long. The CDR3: CASKSGPTEAFF. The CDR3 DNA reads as TGTGCCAGTAAATCAGGACCCACTGAAGCTTTCTTT.

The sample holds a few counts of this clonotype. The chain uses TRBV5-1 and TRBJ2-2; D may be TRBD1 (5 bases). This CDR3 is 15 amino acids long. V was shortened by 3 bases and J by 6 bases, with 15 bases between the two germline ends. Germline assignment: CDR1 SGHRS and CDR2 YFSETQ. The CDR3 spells CASSSNLRVAGELFF. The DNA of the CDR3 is TGCGCCAGCAGCTCCAACCTCAGGGTGGCCGGGGAGCTGTTTTTT.

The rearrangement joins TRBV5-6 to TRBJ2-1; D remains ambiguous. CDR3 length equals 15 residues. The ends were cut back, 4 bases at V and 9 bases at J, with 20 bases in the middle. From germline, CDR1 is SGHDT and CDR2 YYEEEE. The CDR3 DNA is TGTGCCAGCAGCAGAGGTCGGGCCAGCATCGGTGAGCAGTTCTTC. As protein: CASSRGRASIGEQFF.

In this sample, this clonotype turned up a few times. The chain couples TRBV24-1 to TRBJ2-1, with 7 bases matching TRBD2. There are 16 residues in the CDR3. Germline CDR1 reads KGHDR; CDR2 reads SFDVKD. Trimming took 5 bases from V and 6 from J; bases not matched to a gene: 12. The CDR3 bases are TGTGCCACCAGTGGCCCGCAGGGACTATTAGCCAATGAGCAGTTCTTC. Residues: CATSGPQGLLANEQFF.

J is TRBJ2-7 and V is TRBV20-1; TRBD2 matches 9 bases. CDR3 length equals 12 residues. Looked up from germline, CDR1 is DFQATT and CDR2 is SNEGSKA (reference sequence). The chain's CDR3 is CSKSAGGYEQYF. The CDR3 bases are TGCAGCAAGAGCGCGGGAGGGTACGAGCAGTACTTC.

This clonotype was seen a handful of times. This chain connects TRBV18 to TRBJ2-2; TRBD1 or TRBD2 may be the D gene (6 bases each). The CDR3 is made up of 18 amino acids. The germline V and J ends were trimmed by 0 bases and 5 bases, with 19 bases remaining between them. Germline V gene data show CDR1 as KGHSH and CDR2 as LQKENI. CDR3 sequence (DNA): TGTGCCAGCTCACCACCCCTCGGGGGCGGAAGACGGACCGGGGAGCTGTTTTTT. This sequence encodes CASSPPLGGGRRTGELFF.

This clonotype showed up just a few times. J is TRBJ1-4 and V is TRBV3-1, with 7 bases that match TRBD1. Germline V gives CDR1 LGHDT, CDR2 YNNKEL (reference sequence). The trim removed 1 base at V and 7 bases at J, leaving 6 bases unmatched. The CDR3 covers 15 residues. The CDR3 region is CASSQGQGRGEKLFF. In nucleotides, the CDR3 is TGTGCCAGCAGCCAAGGACAGGGACGGGGTGAAAAACTGTTTTTT. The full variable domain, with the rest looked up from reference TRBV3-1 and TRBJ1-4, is DTAVSQTPKYLVTQMGNDKSIKCEQNLGHDTMYWYKQDSKKFLKIMFSYNNKELIINETVPNRFSPKSPDKAHLNLHINSLELGDSAVYFCASSQGQGRGEKLFFGSGTQLSVL.

CDR3 nucleotides: TGTGCCAGCAGTTCGACGGGGGGGTCTAATGAAAAACTGTTTTTT. The encoded protein is CASSSTGGSNEKLFF. V and J are TRBV12-3 or TRBV12-4 and TRBJ1-4; D possibly corresponds to TRBD1 (5 bases). The CDR3 extends over 15 amino acids. Trimming took 4 bases from V and 3 from J, leaving 12 bases between them.